These 12 T cell receptor beta chains were all obtained from the same sample, sequenced in a study of blood T cell repertoires in COVID-19. This table comes from immunoSEQ multiplex PCR, and its TCRdb copy is limited to in-frame clones, with some not included. The sample yields about 70,000 clones, roughly 85% seen once. Sequencing was carried out using peripheral blood. The source of these receptors is a woman in her sixties or seventies with acute or convalescent COVID-19.

The chain has TRBV5-4 and TRBJ1-1; D is perhaps TRBD1 (6 bases). Deletions cut 4 bases from V and 10 bases from J, with 14 bases between. This CDR3 comprises 12 residues. Germline values: CDR1 SGHNT, CDR2 YYREEE (reference sequence). CDR3: CASSQQGERAFF. In DNA, the CDR3 is TGTGCCAGCAGCCAACAGGGAGAGAGAGCTTTCTTT.

The J gene is TRBJ2-7, the V gene TRBV7-9, with TRBD2 identical over 9 bases. Trimming cost V 5 bases and J 2 bases; bases outside gene matches: 7. The CDR3 covers 15 residues. Per germline, CDR1 SEHNR and CDR2 FQNEAQ (reference sequence). CDR3 nucleotide sequence: TGTGCCAGCAGCCCCCCTAGCGGGATTACCTACGAGCAGTACTTC. This sequence encodes CASSPPSGITYEQYF.

J is TRBJ2-1 and V is TRBV7-9; 7 nucleotides agree with TRBD2. This CDR3 has 16 amino acids. Germline values: CDR1 SEHNR, CDR2 FQNEAQ (reference sequence). With 5 bases clipped from V and 0 bases from J, the junction kept 7 bases outside the gene matches. In DNA, the CDR3 is TGTGCCAGCAGCCCCCCGGGAGGCCTCTCCTACAATGAGCAGTTCTTC. This sequence encodes CASSPPGGLSYNEQFF. Filled out from reference TRBV7-9 and TRBJ2-1, the complete variable domain reads DTGVSQNPRHKITKRGQNVTFRCDPISEHNRLYWYRQTLGQGPEFLTYFQNEAQLEKSRLLSDRFSAERPKGSFSTLEIQRTEQGDSAMYLCASSPPGGLSYNEQFFGPGTRLTVL.

V gene TRBV6-4 combines with J gene TRBJ2-3; TRBD2 agrees at 7 bases. The CDR3 runs to 14 residues. V dropped 2 bases and J dropped 2; count of bases not matched to a gene: 1. The germline CDR1 and CDR2 sequences are MRHNA and SNTAGT. CDR3 protein: CASSDGRATDTQYF. The CDR3 DNA sequence: TGTGCCAGCAGTGACGGGAGGGCCACAGATACGCAGTATTTT.

This rearrangement joins TRBV21-1 to TRBJ2-3; TRBD2 is the table's D call and was not checked against the DNA. TRBV21-1 is described as a pseudogene. The CDR3 contains 17 residues. CDR3 DNA: TGTGCCAGCAGCCGGACTCCGTTGTCGTATATCACAGATACGCAGTATTTT. Translating it yields CASSRTPLSYITDTQYF.

The chain joins TRBV5-4 to TRBJ2-1; 10 bases map to TRBD2. Per germline, CDR1 SGHNT and CDR2 YYREEE (reference sequence). The CDR3 runs 15 residues. V lost 1 base and J lost 9; bases outside the gene matches: 7. CDR3 DNA: TGTGCCAGCAGCTTGCCTAGCGGGAGTAGGGGTGAGCAGTTCTTC. This codes for CASSLPSGSRGEQFF.

The chain employs TRBV29-1 and TRBJ2-5, with TRBD1 matching 9 bases. The CDR3 loop spans 14 amino acids. Looked up from germline, CDR1 is SQVTM and CDR2 is ANQGSEA. J was trimmed by 5 bases and V by 8 bases; bases with no gene match: 12. The CDR3 sequence is CSPRSWTGVETQYF. The CDR3 DNA reads as TGCAGCCCCCGATCCTGGACAGGGGTGGAGACCCAGTACTTC.

This clone was recorded only once. The rearrangement links TRBV4-1 to TRBJ2-2; 12 bases are shared with TRBD2. The trim removed 3 bases at V and 8 bases at J, leaving 7 bases unmatched. Germline-derived CDR1 and CDR2 are MGHRA and YSYEKL. CDR3 length: 16 amino acids. DNA for the CDR3: TGCGCCAGCAGCCAGGAACTAGCGGGGGGCGGAGGGGAGCTGTTTTTT. It codes for CASSQELAGGGGELFF.

This clone was picked up one time. V is TRBV9 and J is TRBJ2-2; 9 nucleotides match TRBD1. Germline CDR1 and CDR2: SGDLS and YYNGEE. V lost 3 bases, J lost 8 bases, and 5 bases stayed unmatched. There are 14 residues in the CDR3. This CDR3 reads CASSATGGEGELFF. The CDR3 DNA follows: TGTGCCAGCAGCGCAACAGGGGGCGAGGGGGAGCTGTTTTTT.

J is TRBJ1-1 and V is TRBV2, with 7 bases aligning to TRBD1. V shed 6 bases and J 9 bases; nucleotides not matched to a gene: 7. Germline V gene sequence: CDR1 SNHLY, CDR2 FYNNEI. CDR3 size: 12 residues. In DNA form, the CDR3 reads TGTGCCAGCAGGGGGACAGTGCTACAAGCTTTCTTT. Translated, it gives CASRGTVLQAFF.

V usage is TRBV30 and J usage is TRBJ2-7; 9 positions match TRBD2. V was clipped by 7 bases and J by 2 bases; unmatched bases: 12. The CDR3 totals 15 residues. Germline CDR1 is GTSNPN and CDR2 is SVGIG (reference sequence). The CDR3 sequence: CALNAGGVSPYEQYF. CDR3 bases: TGTGCCTTGAACGCGGGAGGGGTGAGCCCCTACGAGCAGTACTTC.

The rearrangement links TRBV12-3 or TRBV12-4 to TRBJ1-5; D gene ambiguous. Trimming shortened V by 2 bases and J by 2 bases, and 4 bases separated the two germline ends. The CDR3 is 13 residues long. CDR3 loop: CASSLLRNQPQHF. The CDR3 DNA sequence: TGTGCCAGCAGTTTACTCCGCAATCAGCCCCAGCATTTT.